The rows below give T cell receptor beta chains drawn from one sample of a study of T cells in localized non-small cell lung cancer. The data were produced by immunoSEQ multiplex PCR, yet TCRdb's version contains in-frame clones alone and is incomplete. The table lists about 45,000 clones, 65% to 90% of them singletons, with approximately 17% in the top ten. The sample here was peripheral blood mononuclear cells, taken before any cancer treatment. These TCRs come from a man aged 35-75 years with stage III lung adenocarcinoma. Each CDR3 is given with its conserved first and last residue. D genes are given only for firm matches. Size is stated for part of the rows, as once, few or many counts, or as a class when the clone is expanded.

D gene: -
V gene: TRBV7-2
clone size: -
J gene: TRBJ1-1
CDR3 length: 13
CDR3 DNA: TGTGCCAGCAGCTTACAGGGAGGCACTGAAGCTTTCTTT
CDR3 protein: CASSLQGGTEAFF

D gene: -
V gene: TRBV30
clone size: -
J gene: TRBJ1-6
CDR3 length: 17
CDR3 DNA: TGTGCCTGGAGTCCGCCCCCAGGCGACTCCTATAATTCACCCCTCCACTTT
CDR3 protein: CAWSPPPGDSYNSPLHF

D gene: -
V gene: TRBV5-6
clone size: -
J gene: TRBJ2-7
CDR3 length: 14
CDR3 DNA: TGTGCCAGCAGCTTACAAGGACGGACCTACGAGCAGTACTTC
CDR3 protein: CASSLQGRTYEQYF

D gene: TRBD1
V gene: TRBV18
clone size: -
J gene: TRBJ2-2
CDR3 length: 15
CDR3 DNA: TGTGCCAGCTCAGCCGGACAGGGAAAAACCGGGGAGCTGTTTTTT
CDR3 protein: CASSAGQGKTGELFF

D gene: -
V gene: TRBV15
clone size: few
J gene: TRBJ1-5
CDR3 length: 15
CDR3 DNA: TGTGCCACCAGCAGAGACGGAAATAGCAATCAGCCCCAGCATTTT
CDR3 protein: CATSRDGNSNQPQHF

D gene: -
V gene: TRBV12-5
clone size: few
J gene: TRBJ1-6
CDR3 length: 13
CDR3 DNA: TGTGCTAGTGGTTTGGGGGAGAGCTCACCCCTCCACTTT
CDR3 protein: CASGLGESSPLHF

D gene: -
V gene: TRBV13
clone size: many
J gene: TRBJ2-7
CDR3 length: 13
CDR3 DNA: TGTGCCAGCAGCTTCGCAGGGGACTACGAGCAGTACTTC
CDR3 protein: CASSFAGDYEQYF

D gene: TRBD1
V gene: TRBV5-4
clone size: -
J gene: TRBJ1-6
CDR3 length: 16
CDR3 DNA: TGTGCCAGCAGCTTGCGGGGTCCGACAGGGAATTCACCCCTCCACTTT
CDR3 protein: CASSLRGPTGNSPLHF

D gene: TRBD2
V gene: TRBV25-1
clone size: -
J gene: TRBJ2-3
CDR3 length: 16
CDR3 DNA: TGTGCCAGCAGTGAGATAGCGGGGGGCCCAGGAGATACGCAGTATTTT
CDR3 protein: CASSEIAGGPGDTQYF

D gene: TRBD2
V gene: TRBV4-2
clone size: -
J gene: TRBJ2-1
CDR3 length: 17
CDR3 DNA: TGTGCCAGCAGCCAAGCACGGAGTAGCGGGGACTACAATGAGCAGTTCTTC
CDR3 protein: CASSQARSSGDYNEQFF

D gene: -
V gene: TRBV5-6
clone size: few
J gene: TRBJ2-7
CDR3 length: 13
CDR3 DNA: TGTGCCAGCAGCTTGGTCCGCGGCTACGAGCAGTACTTC
CDR3 protein: CASSLVRGYEQYF

D gene: -
V gene: TRBV25-1
clone size: once
J gene: TRBJ1-4
CDR3 length: 17
CDR3 DNA: TGTGCCAGCAGTGAATTAACGGTAGCGGCTATTAATGAAAAACTGTTTTTT
CDR3 protein: CASSELTVAAINEKLFF

D gene: -
V gene: TRBV5-6
clone size: -
J gene: TRBJ1-3
CDR3 length: 13
CDR3 DNA: TGTGCCAGCAGCTTCGGGGTTGGAAACACCATATATTTT
CDR3 protein: CASSFGVGNTIYF

D gene: -
V gene: TRBV6-5
clone size: -
J gene: TRBJ1-5
CDR3 length: 11
CDR3 DNA: TGTGCCAGCAGCGACCGGTTATCCTTCCATTTT
CDR3 protein: CASSDRLSFHF

D gene: -
V gene: TRBV11-2
clone size: few
J gene: TRBJ2-7
CDR3 length: 15
CDR3 DNA: TGTGCCAGCAGCCCATTACTCATTAGCTCCTACGAGCAGTACTTC
CDR3 protein: CASSPLLISSYEQYF

D gene: TRBD1
V gene: TRBV5-4
clone size: -
J gene: TRBJ1-2
CDR3 length: 13
CDR3 DNA: TGTGCCAGCAGCTTGGAACAGGGGAACGGCTACACCTTC
CDR3 protein: CASSLEQGNGYTF

D gene: TRBD1
V gene: TRBV30
clone size: -
J gene: TRBJ1-6
CDR3 length: 16
CDR3 DNA: TGTGCCTGGAGTGCTTTACAGGGGGCGGGTAATTCACCCCTCCACTTT
CDR3 protein: CAWSALQGAGNSPLHF

D gene: -
V gene: TRBV5-1
clone size: once
J gene: TRBJ2-3
CDR3 length: 17
CDR3 DNA: TGCGCCAGCGTCCGAGAGGGGGTACGGGGTAGCACAGATACGCAGTATTTT
CDR3 protein: CASVREGVRGSTDTQYF

D gene: TRBD1
V gene: TRBV2
clone size: -
J gene: TRBJ2-5
CDR3 length: 13
CDR3 DNA: TGTGCCAGCAATCGGGACAGGGGAGAGACCCAGTACTTC
CDR3 protein: CASNRDRGETQYF

D gene: TRBD2
V gene: TRBV11-2
clone size: few
J gene: TRBJ2-1
CDR3 length: 15
CDR3 DNA: TGTGCCAGCAGCTTGAGACTAGCGGGGCTCAATGAGCAGTTCTTC
CDR3 protein: CASSLRLAGLNEQFF

D gene: -
V gene: TRBV6-6
clone size: -
J gene: TRBJ1-1
CDR3 length: 15
CDR3 DNA: TGTGCCAGCAGACCTCCCGGGGGGCGAAGCACTGAAGCTTTCTTT
CDR3 protein: CASRPPGGRSTEAFF

D gene: -
V gene: TRBV13
clone size: -
J gene: TRBJ1-1
CDR3 length: 15
CDR3 DNA: TGTGCCAGCATGAAGATGGGGGCGCGAAACACTGAAGCTTTCTTT
CDR3 protein: CASMKMGARNTEAFF

D gene: -
V gene: TRBV5-4
clone size: -
J gene: TRBJ1-1
CDR3 length: 16
CDR3 DNA: TGTGCCAGCAGCTTGGACCGCAGGCGCATGAACACTGAAGCTTTCTTT
CDR3 protein: CASSLDRRRMNTEAFF

D gene: -
V gene: TRBV5-1
clone size: -
J gene: TRBJ2-2
CDR3 length: 15
CDR3 DNA: TGCGCCAGCAGCTTGGACGGGTGGGACACCGGGGAGCTGTTTTTT
CDR3 protein: CASSLDGWDTGELFF

D gene: -
V gene: TRBV9
clone size: once
J gene: TRBJ2-1
CDR3 length: 14
CDR3 DNA: TGTGCCAGCAGCGTCAGGGCGAGGGGCAATGAGCAGTTCTTC
CDR3 protein: CASSVRARGNEQFF

D gene: -
V gene: TRBV9
clone size: -
J gene: TRBJ1-1
CDR3 length: 14
CDR3 DNA: TGTGCCAGCAGTCTTGAACACCAGAACACTGAAGCTTTCTTT
CDR3 protein: CASSLEHQNTEAFF

D gene: -
V gene: TRBV9
clone size: few
J gene: TRBJ1-1
CDR3 length: 15
CDR3 DNA: TGTGCCAGCAGCGTTAGGGCAGGGGTGAACACTGAAGCTTTCTTT
CDR3 protein: CASSVRAGVNTEAFF

D gene: -
V gene: TRBV6-1
clone size: once
J gene: TRBJ1-5
CDR3 length: 16
CDR3 DNA: TGTGCCAGCAGTGTCCCGGACCTATTTAGCAATCAGCCCCAGCATTTT
CDR3 protein: CASSVPDLFSNQPQHF

D gene: -
V gene: TRBV6-1
clone size: -
J gene: TRBJ2-2
CDR3 length: 13
CDR3 DNA: TGTGCCATCGGACCTCCGAACACCGGGGAGCTGTTTTTT
CDR3 protein: CAIGPPNTGELFF

D gene: -
V gene: TRBV7-8
clone size: -
J gene: TRBJ2-1
CDR3 length: 11
CDR3 DNA: TGTGCCAGCAGCCGGAATAATGAGCAGTTCTTC
CDR3 protein: CASSRNNEQFF

D gene: -
V gene: TRBV5-1
clone size: -
J gene: TRBJ1-3
CDR3 length: 16
CDR3 DNA: TGCGCCAGCAGCTTGTGGGGCGCCGGGTCTGGAAACACCATATATTTT
CDR3 protein: CASSLWGAGSGNTIYF

D gene: -
V gene: TRBV7-6
clone size: few
J gene: TRBJ2-2
CDR3 length: 18
CDR3 DNA: TGTGCCAGCAGCTTAGCCACAGGGTATTTCGGTGATGGCGGGGAGCTGTTTTTT
CDR3 protein: CASSLATGYFGDGGELFF

D gene: -
V gene: TRBV29-1
clone size: once
J gene: TRBJ2-1
CDR3 length: 11
CDR3 DNA: TGCAGCGTTGGCCATTGGGATGAGCAGTTCTTC
CDR3 protein: CSVGHWDEQFF

D gene: -
V gene: TRBV7-2
clone size: few
J gene: TRBJ2-3
CDR3 length: 14
CDR3 DNA: TGTGCCAGCAGCCGGGACTCCTCCACAGATACGCAGTATTTT
CDR3 protein: CASSRDSSTDTQYF

D gene: -
V gene: TRBV30
clone size: few
J gene: TRBJ1-1
CDR3 length: 11
CDR3 DNA: TGTGCCGCTGAACGGAACACTGAAGCTTTCTTT
CDR3 protein: CAAERNTEAFF

D gene: -
V gene: TRBV11-2
clone size: -
J gene: TRBJ2-5
CDR3 length: 14
CDR3 DNA: TGTGCCAGCAGCGAACAAATCGGTCAGGGGACCCAGTACTTC
CDR3 protein: CASSEQIGQGTQYF

D gene: -
V gene: TRBV30
clone size: -
J gene: TRBJ2-7
CDR3 length: 17
CDR3 DNA: TGTGCCTGGAGTGTAAGGAGCTCCTCACTCCTGTCCTACGAGCAGTACTTC
CDR3 protein: CAWSVRSSSLLSYEQYF

D gene: -
V gene: TRBV6-6
clone size: -
J gene: TRBJ2-7
CDR3 length: 15
CDR3 DNA: TGTGCCAGCAGTTATAAGGTCCAGGGGTCGAGCGAGCAGTACTTC
CDR3 protein: CASSYKVQGSSEQYF

D gene: TRBD2
V gene: TRBV6-5
clone size: -
J gene: TRBJ2-3
CDR3 length: 14
CDR3 DNA: TGTGCCAGCCGCGGGGGGGCCTTCACAGATACGCAGTATTTT
CDR3 protein: CASRGGAFTDTQYF

D gene: -
V gene: TRBV29-1
clone size: -
J gene: TRBJ2-7
CDR3 length: 12
CDR3 DNA: TGCAGCGTTGGGCCAGAGTCCTACGAGCAGTACTTC
CDR3 protein: CSVGPESYEQYF

D gene: TRBD2
V gene: TRBV19
clone size: -
J gene: TRBJ2-3
CDR3 length: 17
CDR3 DNA: TGTGCCAGTAGTTTTTTGACTAGCGGGGGGTACGAGGATACGCAGTATTTT
CDR3 protein: CASSFLTSGGYEDTQYF

D gene: -
V gene: TRBV10-1
clone size: -
J gene: TRBJ2-7
CDR3 length: 16
CDR3 DNA: TGCGCCAGCAGCGCCCATGGTGAGGGGCGCTGGGACGAGCAGTACTTC
CDR3 protein: CASSAHGEGRWDEQYF